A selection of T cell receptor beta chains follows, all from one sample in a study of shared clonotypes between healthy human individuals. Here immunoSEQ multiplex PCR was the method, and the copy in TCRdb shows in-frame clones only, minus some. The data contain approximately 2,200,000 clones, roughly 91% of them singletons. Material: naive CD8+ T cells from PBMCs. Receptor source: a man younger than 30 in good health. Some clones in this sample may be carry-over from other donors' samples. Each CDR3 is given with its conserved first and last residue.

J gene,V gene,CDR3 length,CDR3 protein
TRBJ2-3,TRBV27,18,CASSLSPDAASSTDTQYF
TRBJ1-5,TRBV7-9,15,CASSLGDPSNQPQHF
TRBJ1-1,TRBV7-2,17,CASSLWGSGLIGTEAFF
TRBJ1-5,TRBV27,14,CASRIGGSNQPQHF
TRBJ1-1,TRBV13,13,CASSLQGNTEAFF
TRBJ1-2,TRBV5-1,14,CASSLAVGSYGYTF
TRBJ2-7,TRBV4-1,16,CASSQDGGMPGYEQYF
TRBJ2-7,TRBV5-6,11,CASSASGEQYF
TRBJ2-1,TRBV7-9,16,CASSLGQTIPYNEQFF
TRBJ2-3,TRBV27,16,CASSFSAGESTDTQYF
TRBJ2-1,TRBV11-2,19,CASSLGLGSGIPSYNEQFF
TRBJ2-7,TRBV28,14,CASSYGTSGYEQYF
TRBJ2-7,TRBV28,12,CASRAVGYEQYF
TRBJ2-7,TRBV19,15,CASSPGRGSSYEQYF
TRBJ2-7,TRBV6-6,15,CASSHTGTPDYEQYF
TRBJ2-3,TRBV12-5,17,CASGFQVLAGSTDTQYF
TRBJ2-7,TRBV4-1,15,CASSLLAGGPSEQYF
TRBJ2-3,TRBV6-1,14,CASSGDSPSDTQYF
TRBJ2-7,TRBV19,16,CASSIGPGESSYEQYF
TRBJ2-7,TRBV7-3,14,CASSLGGGTNEQYF
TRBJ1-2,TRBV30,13,CAWRNPGQGGYTF
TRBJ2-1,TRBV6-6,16,CASSYTLAGWGNEQFF
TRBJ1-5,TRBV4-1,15,CASSQITGYHQPQHF
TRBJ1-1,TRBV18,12,CASSPGTVEAFF
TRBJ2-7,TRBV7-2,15,CASSLGDRSSYEQYF
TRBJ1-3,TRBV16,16,CASSQSGTVHGNTIYF
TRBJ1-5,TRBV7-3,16,CASSLMPGQGSQPQHF
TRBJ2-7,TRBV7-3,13,CASSFSPRDEQYF
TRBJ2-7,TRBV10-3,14,CAISGPGLIFEQYF
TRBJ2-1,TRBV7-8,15,CASSPRGSGRDEQFF
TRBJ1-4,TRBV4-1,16,CASSQAPGGTNEKLFF
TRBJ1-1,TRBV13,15,CASSLAGFLSTEAFF
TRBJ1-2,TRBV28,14,CASSSGRTNYGYTF
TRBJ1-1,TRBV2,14,CASSEDSLNTEAFF
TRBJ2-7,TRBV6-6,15,CASSDWTGGLYEQYF
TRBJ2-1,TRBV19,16,CASSSRTRRSYNEQFF
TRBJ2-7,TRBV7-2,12,CASSPGLYEQYF
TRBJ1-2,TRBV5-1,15,CASSNPGQGAYGYTF
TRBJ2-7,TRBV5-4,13,CASSLGGGYEQYF
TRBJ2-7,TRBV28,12,CASSFNRDEQYF
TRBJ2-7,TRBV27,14,CASRRTGGGDEQYF
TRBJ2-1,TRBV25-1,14,CASSEGASGSEQFF
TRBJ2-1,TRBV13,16,CASSLMASGRHNEQFF
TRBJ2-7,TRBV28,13,CASRPGILPEQYF
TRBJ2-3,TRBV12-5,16,CASGLDYGEITDTQYF
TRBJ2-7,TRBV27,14,CASSFSGSSYEQYF
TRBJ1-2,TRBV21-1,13,CASSKGGTYGYTF
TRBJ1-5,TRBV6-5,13,CASGPGSNQPQHF
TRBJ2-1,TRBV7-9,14,CASSLRLGDDEQFF
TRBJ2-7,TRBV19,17,CASSIRVDRAGTYEQYF
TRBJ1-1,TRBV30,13,CAWSESGATEAFF
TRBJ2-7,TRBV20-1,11,CSASASDEQYF
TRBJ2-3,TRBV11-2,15,CASALSRRATDTQYF